This entry lists 20 T cell receptor beta chains sequenced from one sample in a study of human T cells and chemical hapten exposure. The treatment is: therapeutic diphenylcyclopropenone sensitization with weekly scalp DPC. Each cDNA molecule in the library carried unique molecular identifiers. TCRdb fed the reads into MiXCR, producing one record per CDR3 protein. The sample includes a few thousand distinct CDR3 sequences, 50% to 65% of them seen just once. The sample in question was whole blood, obtained before DPC sensitization or 2, 6, or about 24 weeks after (not recorded which). The receptors derive from an adult with alopecia areata. Some clones in this sample may be carry-over from other donors' samples. This table probably holds off-target reads from a library built for another chain.

The rearrangement joins TRBV7-6 to TRBJ2-5, with 8 nucleotides matching TRBD2. After removal of 1 base from V and 4 bases from J, the junction contained 2 bases not matched to a gene. Germline V gene sequence: CDR1 SGHVS, CDR2 FNYEAQ. The CDR3 length is 14 residues. CDR3 in amino acids: CASSLGAGAETQYF. The CDR3 region has the DNA TGTGCCAGCAGCTTAGGAGCGGGAGCAGAGACCCAGTACTTC.

V gene TRBV12-3 or TRBV12-4 combines with J gene TRBJ2-7; 9 bases are a match to TRBD2. V gave up 8 bases and J gave up 2 bases; unmatched junction bases: 7. The CDR3 spans 14 residues. CDR3 nucleotides: TGTGCCAGCGTACCTAGCGGGGCGACCTACGAGCAGTACTTC. Translation: CASVPSGATYEQYF.

The count of this clonotype is one. This chain uses TRBV11-2 with TRBJ2-3; D is uncertain. V was shortened by 3 bases and J by 5 bases, with 15 bases between the two germline ends. Germline CDR1 reads SGHAT; CDR2 reads FQNNGV. There are 15 residues in the CDR3. The CDR3 sequence is CASSFDNPSIDTQYF. The CDR3 DNA follows: TGTGCCAGCAGCTTCGATAACCCATCCATAGATACGCAGTATTTT.

CDR3 amino acids: CSVGREAITGELFF. CDR3 sequence (DNA): TGCAGCGTTGGACGGGAGGCCATCACCGGGGAGCTGTTTTTT. The chain employs TRBV29-1 and TRBJ2-2; 7 bases line up with TRBD2. The germline CDR1 and CDR2 sequences are SQVTM and ANQGSEA. The CDR3 runs 14 residues. Trimming took 4 bases from V and 4 from J; bases not matched to a gene: 6.

The table lists this clonotype with a few counts. The chain is built from TRBV18 and TRBJ2-6; D remains ambiguous. Trimming cost V 5 bases and J 2 bases, with 13 bases left between them. Germline lookup yields CDR1 KGHSH and CDR2 LQKENI. The CDR3 runs to 16 residues. Written as DNA, the CDR3 is TGTGCCAGCTCATCGACTGCAAGCACTGGGGCCAACGTCCTGACTTTC. The encoded protein is CASSSTASTGANVLTF.

There are a few counts of this clonotype. The chain links TRBV7-6 to TRBJ2-6, with D perhaps given as TRBD1 or TRBD2 (6 bases each). This CDR3 comprises 17 residues. CDR1 is SGHVS and CDR2 is FNYEAQ in the germline V gene. V dropped 5 bases and J dropped 2 bases, with 16 bases sitting between them. CDR3 in DNA: TGTGCCAGCAGCACTTCCGGGGGCGGACCTGGGGCCAACGTCCTGACTTTC. Protein: CASSTSGGGPGANVLTF.

The genes are TRBV6-4 and TRBJ2-3; a weak D match, TRBD1 (5 bases). V was clipped by 10 bases and J by 3 bases, with 14 bases between them. The CDR3 is 13 amino acids. Germline CDR1 reads MRHNA; CDR2 reads SNTAGT. The CDR3 sequence is CAITWSGTDTQYF. The CDR3 region has the DNA TGTGCCATTACTTGGTCAGGGACAGATACGCAGTATTTT.

CDR3 bases: TGTGCCAGCAGCCCTCGACTAGCGGGAAAATACGAGCAGTACTTC. Translating it yields CASSPRLAGKYEQYF. The V call is TRBV7-2, the J call TRBJ2-7; 11 bases are a match to TRBD2. V was pared by 5 bases and J by 4 bases, with 7 bases of the junction left unmatched. Per germline, CDR1 SGHTA and CDR2 FQGNSA. The CDR3 runs 15 residues.

This clonotype has a handful of counts. This chain uses TRBV12-5 with TRBJ2-1, with D unclear. The CDR3 has 13 amino acids. CDR1 and CDR2 (germline): LGHNT, FRNRAP. V lost 3 bases and J 10 bases, leaving 13 bases between the germline ends. CDR3 sequence: CASGFFPPREQFF. CDR3 in DNA: TGTGCTAGTGGTTTTTTCCCGCCACGGGAGCAGTTCTTC.

V gene TRBV2 combines with J gene TRBJ2-7, with 9 bases fitting TRBD2. The germline gives CDR1 SNHLY, CDR2 FYNNEI. There are 15 residues in the CDR3. Losses at the gene ends were 4 bases for V and 0 bases for J; bases not matched to a gene: 4. The CDR3 region is CASSARTSASYEQYF. The CDR3 nucleotides are TGTGCCAGCAGTGCCCGGACTAGCGCCTCCTACGAGCAGTACTTC.

This chain uses TRBV5-4 with TRBJ2-2; 9 bases align to TRBD1. The CDR3 extends over 16 amino acids. Germline trimming cut 4 bases from V and 7 bases from J; bases unmatched to any gene: 11. Germline V gene data show CDR1 as SGHNT and CDR2 as YYREEE (reference sequence). CDR3 nucleotide sequence: TGTGCCAGCAGCCCACGGACAGGGGCAAGGATCGGGGAGCTGTTTTTT. This gives the protein CASSPRTGARIGELFF.

The rearrangement joins TRBV20-1 to TRBJ2-7, with 8 bases matching TRBD1. There are 15 residues in the CDR3. The ends lost 3 bases at V and 2 bases at J; junction bases unmatched: 9. The germline gives CDR1 DFQATT, CDR2 SNEGSKA (reference sequence). CDR3 DNA: TGCAGTGCTAGCCCCGGGACAGGCCTGACCTACGAGCAGTACTTC. Encoded protein: CSASPGTGLTYEQYF.

The V gene is TRBV7-2, the J gene TRBJ2-2; 9 bases agree with TRBD2. CDR1 SGHTA and CDR2 FQGNSA come from the germline V gene. CDR3 length: 15 amino acids. With V trimmed by 3 bases and J by 7 bases, 6 bases remained unmatched. The CDR3 is CASSFIAGDRGELFF. In DNA form, the CDR3 reads TGTGCCAGCAGCTTCATAGCGGGAGACCGCGGGGAGCTGTTTTTT. The full variable domain, completed using reference TRBV7-2 and TRBJ2-2, is GAGVSQSPSNKVTEKGKDVELRCDPISGHTALYWYRQSLGQGLEFLIYFQGNSAPDKSGLPSDRFSAERTGGSVSTLTIQRTQQEDSAVYLCASSFIAGDRGELFFGEGSRLTVL.

The genes are TRBV28 and TRBJ2-7, with TRBD1 matching 7 bases. The CDR3 contains 14 residues. Germline V gene sequence: CDR1 MDHEN, CDR2 SYDVKM. After removal of 3 bases from V and 5 bases from J, the junction contained 7 bases not matched to a gene. The CDR3 protein is CASSFDRVLDEQYF. CDR3 DNA sequence: TGTGCCAGCAGTTTTGACAGGGTCCTGGACGAGCAGTACTTC.

The chain joins TRBV24-1 to TRBJ2-1; 7 bases fit TRBD1. CDR1 and CDR2 from the germline V gene are KGHDR and SFDVKD. The CDR3 extends over 16 amino acids. The V segment lost 5 bases and the J segment 3 bases; nucleotides outside the gene matches: 9. This CDR3 is CATSGIGDRYYNEQFF. In nucleotides, the CDR3 is TGTGCCACCAGTGGGATCGGGGACAGATACTACAATGAGCAGTTCTTC.

The rearrangement uses TRBV30 and TRBJ1-1; no firm D call. Per the germline V gene, CDR1 is GTSNPN and CDR2 is SVGIG (reference sequence). Trimming pared 1 base from V and 2 bases from J, leaving 8 bases between. This CDR3 region has 13 residues. DNA of the CDR3: TGTGCCTGGAGTGCCTCTCAAAACACTGAAGCTTTCTTT. Encoded protein: CAWSASQNTEAFF.

This sequence joins TRBV18 and TRBJ2-4; 9 positions agree with TRBD1. Per the germline V gene, CDR1 is KGHSH and CDR2 is LQKENI. V trimming: 3 bases; J trimming: 4 bases; junction bases outside the gene matches: 4. This CDR3 is built from 15 residues. The CDR3 nucleotides read TGTGCCAGCTCACCCACAGGGGGCGCAAAAAACATTCAGTACTTC. Translation gives CASSPTGGAKNIQYF.

The rearrangement links TRBV4-2 to TRBJ2-5, with TRBD2 matching over 11 bases. The ends lost 0 bases at V and 3 bases at J; junction bases unmatched: 0. This CDR3 has 15 residues. CDR1 and CDR2 (germline): LGHNA, YNFKEQ. CDR3 sequence (DNA): TGTGCCAGCAGCCAAGAACTAGCGGGAGAAGAGACCCAGTACTTC. It translates to CASSQELAGEETQYF.

Only a few counts were recorded for this clonotype. This chain joins TRBV21-1 and TRBJ2-7; whether TRBD1, the table's D call, matches the DNA was not checked. TRBV21-1 is a recognized pseudogene. The CDR3 sequence is 15 residues long. CDR3 residues: CASSKALHAPHEQYF. CDR3 DNA: TGTGCCAGCAGCAAAGCGTTACACGCGCCCCACGAGCAGTACTTC.

This chain links TRBV11-3 with TRBJ2-7, with 9 positions matching TRBD2. Germline CDR1 is SGHNT and CDR2 is YENEEA. The V gene end was trimmed by 5 bases and the J gene end by 1 base; junction bases not matched to a gene: 6. The CDR3 is 15 residues long. The chain's CDR3 is CASSAGTSRSYEQYF. Written as DNA, the CDR3 is TGTGCCAGCAGCGCCGGGACTAGCAGATCCTACGAGCAGTACTTC.